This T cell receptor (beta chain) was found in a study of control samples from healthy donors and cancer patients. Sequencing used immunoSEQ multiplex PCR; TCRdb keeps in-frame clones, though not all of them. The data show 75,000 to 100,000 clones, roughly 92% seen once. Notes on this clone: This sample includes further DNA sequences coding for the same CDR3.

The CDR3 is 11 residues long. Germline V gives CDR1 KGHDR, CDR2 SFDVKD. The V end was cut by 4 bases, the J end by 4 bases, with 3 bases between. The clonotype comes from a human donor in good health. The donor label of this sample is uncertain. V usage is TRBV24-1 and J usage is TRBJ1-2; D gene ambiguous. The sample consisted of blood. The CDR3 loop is CATSDLYGYTF. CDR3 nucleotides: TGTGCCACCAGTGACCTCTATGGCTACACCTTC.